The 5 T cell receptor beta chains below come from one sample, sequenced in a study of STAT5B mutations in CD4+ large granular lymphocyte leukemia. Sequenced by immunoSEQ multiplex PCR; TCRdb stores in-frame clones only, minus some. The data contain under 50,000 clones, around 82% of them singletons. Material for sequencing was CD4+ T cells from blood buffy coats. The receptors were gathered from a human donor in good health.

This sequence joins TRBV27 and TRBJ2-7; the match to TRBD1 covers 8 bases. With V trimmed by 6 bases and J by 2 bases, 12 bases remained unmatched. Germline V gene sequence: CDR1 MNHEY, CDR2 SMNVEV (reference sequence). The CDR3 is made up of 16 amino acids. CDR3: CASSRLRQGFPYEQYF. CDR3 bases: TGTGCCAGCAGCCGGCTAAGACAGGGGTTCCCCTACGAGCAGTACTTC.

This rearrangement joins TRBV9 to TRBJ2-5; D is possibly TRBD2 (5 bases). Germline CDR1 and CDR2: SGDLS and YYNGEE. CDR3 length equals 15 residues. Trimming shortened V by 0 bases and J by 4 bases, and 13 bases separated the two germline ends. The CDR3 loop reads CASSVVGAAGETQYF. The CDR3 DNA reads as TGTGCCAGCAGCGTAGTCGGAGCGGCGGGAGAGACCCAGTACTTC.

In DNA form, the CDR3 reads TGTGCCAGCAGCGAAACGGGACTACCACTAAATGAGCAGTTCTTC. Residues: CASSETGLPLNEQFF. The chain is built from TRBV2 and TRBJ2-1, with TRBD2 matching over 7 bases. J gave up 7 bases and V 6 bases, and 12 bases lay outside the gene matches. From germline, CDR1 is SNHLY and CDR2 FYNNEI. The CDR3 runs 15 residues.

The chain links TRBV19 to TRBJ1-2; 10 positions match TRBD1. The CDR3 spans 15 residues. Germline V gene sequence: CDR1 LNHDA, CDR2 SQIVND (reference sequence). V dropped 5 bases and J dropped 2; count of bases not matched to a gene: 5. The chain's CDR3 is CASSVRTGGNYGYTF. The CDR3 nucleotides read TGTGCCAGTAGTGTCCGGACAGGGGGGAACTATGGCTACACCTTC.

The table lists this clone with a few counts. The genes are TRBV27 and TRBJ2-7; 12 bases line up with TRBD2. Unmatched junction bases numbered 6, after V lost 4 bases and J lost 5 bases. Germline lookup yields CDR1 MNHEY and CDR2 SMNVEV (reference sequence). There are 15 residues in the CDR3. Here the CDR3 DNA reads TGTGCCAGCAGTTCCCTAGCGGGGGGGTTAAACGAGCAGTACTTC. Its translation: CASSSLAGGLNEQYF.